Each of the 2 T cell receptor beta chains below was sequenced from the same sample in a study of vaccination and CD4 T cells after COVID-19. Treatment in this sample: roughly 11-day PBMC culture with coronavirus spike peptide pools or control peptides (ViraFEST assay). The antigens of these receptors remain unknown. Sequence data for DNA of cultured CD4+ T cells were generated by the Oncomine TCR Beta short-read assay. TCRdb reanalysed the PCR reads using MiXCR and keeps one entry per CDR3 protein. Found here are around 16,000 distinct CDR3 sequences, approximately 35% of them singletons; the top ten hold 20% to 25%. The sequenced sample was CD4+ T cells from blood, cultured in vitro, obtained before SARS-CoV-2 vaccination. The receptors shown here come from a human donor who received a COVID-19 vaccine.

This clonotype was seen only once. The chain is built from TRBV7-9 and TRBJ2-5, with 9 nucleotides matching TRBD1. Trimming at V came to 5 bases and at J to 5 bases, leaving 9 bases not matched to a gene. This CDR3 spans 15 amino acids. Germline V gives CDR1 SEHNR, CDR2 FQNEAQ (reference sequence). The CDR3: CASSTGTGRAETQYF. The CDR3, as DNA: TGTGCCAGCAGCACCGGGACAGGGAGGGCGGAGACCCAGTACTTC.

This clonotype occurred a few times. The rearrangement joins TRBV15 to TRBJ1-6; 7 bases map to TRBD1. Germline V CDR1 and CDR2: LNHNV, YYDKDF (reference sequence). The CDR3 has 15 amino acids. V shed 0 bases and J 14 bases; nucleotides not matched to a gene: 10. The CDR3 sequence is CATSRDSGQHVTLHF. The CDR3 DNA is TGTGCCACCAGCAGAGATTCGGGACAGCACGTCACCCTCCACTTT.